The table lists the clone carrying this T cell receptor beta chain with a few counts. The CDR3 covers 17 residues. CDR1 is KGHDR and CDR2 is SFDVKD in the germline V gene. V lost 7 bases and J 5 bases, leaving 20 bases between the germline ends. These data come from a study of blood T cell repertoires in COVID-19. Overall study context: Donors in the United States, Italy and Spain gave samples during acute or convalescent COVID-19. The cDNA or gDNA used as material had been derived from T cells, B-cell-depleted T cells, or PBMCs.

In the authors' methods: Estimation of nucleated cell counts was performed using reference gene primer amplification. Data came from immunoSEQ multiplex PCR; TCRdb stores just in-frame clones and leaves some out. V and J calls and clone size are those listed in that table; D and trimming were worked out from the DNA. This table holds 150,000 or so clones, roughly nine tenths found once. The TCR comes from a man in his late teens or twenties with acute or convalescent COVID-19. Material for sequencing was peripheral blood. The J gene is TRBJ1-6, the V gene TRBV24-1; D call uncertain. In DNA, the CDR3 is TGTGCCACCAGCCTCCCCTGGTGGGGAGCCAATAATTCACCCCTCCACTTT. Translated: CATSLPWWGANNSPLHF.